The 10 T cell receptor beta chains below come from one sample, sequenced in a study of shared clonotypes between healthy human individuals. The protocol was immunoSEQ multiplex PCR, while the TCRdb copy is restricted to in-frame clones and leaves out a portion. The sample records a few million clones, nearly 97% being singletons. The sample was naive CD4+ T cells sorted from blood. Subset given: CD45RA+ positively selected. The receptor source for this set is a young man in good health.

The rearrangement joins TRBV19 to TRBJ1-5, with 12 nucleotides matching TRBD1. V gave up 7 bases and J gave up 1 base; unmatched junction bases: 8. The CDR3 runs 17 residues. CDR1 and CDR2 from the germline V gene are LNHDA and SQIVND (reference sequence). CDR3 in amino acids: CASNRDRGQISNQPQHF. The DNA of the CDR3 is TGTGCCAGTAACCGGGACAGGGGGCAGATAAGCAATCAGCCCCAGCATTTT.

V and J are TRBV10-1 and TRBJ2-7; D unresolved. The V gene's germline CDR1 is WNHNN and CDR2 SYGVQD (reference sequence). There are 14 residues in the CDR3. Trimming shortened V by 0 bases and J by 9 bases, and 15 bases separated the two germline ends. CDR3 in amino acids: CASSESPLLAGQYF. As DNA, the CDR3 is TGCGCCAGCAGTGAGTCGCCCCTCCTGGCAGGGCAGTACTTC.

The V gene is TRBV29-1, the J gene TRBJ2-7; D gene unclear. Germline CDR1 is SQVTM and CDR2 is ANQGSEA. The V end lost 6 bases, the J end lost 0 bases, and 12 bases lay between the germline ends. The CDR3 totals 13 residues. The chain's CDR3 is CSVEKESSYEQYF. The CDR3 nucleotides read TGCAGCGTGGAAAAGGAGAGCTCCTACGAGCAGTACTTC.

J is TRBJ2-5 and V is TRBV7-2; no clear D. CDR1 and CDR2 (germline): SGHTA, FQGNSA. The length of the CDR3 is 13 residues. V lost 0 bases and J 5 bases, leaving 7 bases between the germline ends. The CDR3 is CASSLAPAETQYF. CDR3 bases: TGTGCCAGCAGCTTAGCTCCGGCCGAGACCCAGTACTTC.

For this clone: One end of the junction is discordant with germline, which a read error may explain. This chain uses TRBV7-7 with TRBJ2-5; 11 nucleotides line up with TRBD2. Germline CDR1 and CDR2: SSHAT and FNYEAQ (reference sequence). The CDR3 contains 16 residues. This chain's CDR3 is CASSTIAGGPSETQYF. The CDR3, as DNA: TGTGCTAGCAGCACTATAGCGGGGGGGCCGTCAGAGACCCAGTACTTC.

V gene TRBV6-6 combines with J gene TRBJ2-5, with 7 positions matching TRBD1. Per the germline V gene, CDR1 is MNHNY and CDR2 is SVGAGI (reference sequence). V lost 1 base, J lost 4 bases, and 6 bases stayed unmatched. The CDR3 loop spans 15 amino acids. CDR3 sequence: CASSYLTGVRETQYF. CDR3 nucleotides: TGTGCCAGCAGTTACTTAACAGGGGTTAGAGAGACCCAGTACTTC.

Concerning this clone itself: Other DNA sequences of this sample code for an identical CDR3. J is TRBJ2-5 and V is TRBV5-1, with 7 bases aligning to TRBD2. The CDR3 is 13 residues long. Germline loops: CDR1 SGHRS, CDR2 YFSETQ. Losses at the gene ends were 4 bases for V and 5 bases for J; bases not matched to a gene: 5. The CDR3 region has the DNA TGCGCCAGCAGCGGAGGACTAGGGGAGACCCAGTACTTC. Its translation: CASSGGLGETQYF.

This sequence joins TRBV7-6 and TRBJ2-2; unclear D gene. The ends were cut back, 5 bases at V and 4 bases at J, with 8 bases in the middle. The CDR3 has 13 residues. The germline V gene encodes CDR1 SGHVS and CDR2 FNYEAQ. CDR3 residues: CASSPRSTGELFF. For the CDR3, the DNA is TGTGCCAGCAGCCCACGGAGCACCGGGGAGCTGTTTTTT. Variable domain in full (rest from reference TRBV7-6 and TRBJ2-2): GAGVSQSPRYKVTKRGQDVALRCDPISGHVSLYWYRQALGQGPEFLTYFNYEAQQDKSGLPNDRFSAERPEGSISTLTIQRTEQRDSAMYRCASSPRSTGELFFGEGSRLTVL.

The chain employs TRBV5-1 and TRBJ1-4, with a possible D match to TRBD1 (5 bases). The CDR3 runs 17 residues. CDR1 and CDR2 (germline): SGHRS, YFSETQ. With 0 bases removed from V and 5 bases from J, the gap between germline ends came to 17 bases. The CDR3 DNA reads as TGCGCCAGCAGCTTGGCCCCCCCCCAGGGTGCGAATGAAAAACTGTTTTTT. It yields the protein CASSLAPPQGANEKLFF.

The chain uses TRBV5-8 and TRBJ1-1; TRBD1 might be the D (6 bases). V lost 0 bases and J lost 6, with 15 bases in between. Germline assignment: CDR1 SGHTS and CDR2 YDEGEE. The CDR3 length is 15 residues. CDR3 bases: TGTGCCAGCAGCTTGGAGGTCGGAGGGGGGTCTGAAGCTTTCTTT. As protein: CASSLEVGGGSEAFF.